The 31 T cell receptor beta chains below were found in one sample sequenced in a study of T-cell memory formation after mild COVID-19. TCRdb passed the 5' RACE reads through MiXCR, listing each CDR3 protein once. The data show almost 250,000 distinct CDR3 sequences, roughly 15% seen once. The source material was PBMCs or a T cell subset sorted from them (not recorded which). The receptors stem from an adult woman who had mild COVID-19 (a few samples of this study predate the infection). Cell type and time point are not known.

This clonotype was detected many times. The chain couples TRBV7-9 to TRBJ2-7, with unresolved D. The CDR3 covers 14 residues. Germline-derived CDR1 and CDR2 are SEHNR and FQNEAQ (reference sequence). Trimming cost V 5 bases and J 3 bases, with 14 bases left between them. CDR3 bases: TGTGCCAGCAGCCGCACCGGACCCGTCTACGAGCAGTACTTC. This translates into CASSRTGPVYEQYF.

The chain links TRBV6-1 to TRBJ2-7; a weak D match, TRBD1 (6 bases). Trimming took off 2 bases at V and 6 bases at J, with 11 bases between the two ends. The CDR3 has 13 amino acids. Per germline, CDR1 MNHNS and CDR2 SASEGT. The CDR3 spells CASSEWTVREQYF. The CDR3 DNA sequence: TGTGCCAGCAGTGAATGGACAGTGCGCGAGCAGTACTTC.

This clonotype was seen a handful of times. V and J are TRBV25-1 and TRBJ2-3, with D unresolved. This CDR3 spans 14 amino acids. Germline V gene data show CDR1 as MGHDK and CDR2 as SYGVNS. V lost 1 base, J lost 2 bases, and 7 bases lay in between. The CDR3 DNA sequence: TGTGCCAGCAGTGAATTCGAGTCCACAGATACGCAGTATTTT. This codes for CASSEFESTDTQYF.

The chain joins TRBV7-2 to TRBJ1-3; D is unresolved. This CDR3 spans 13 amino acids. Trimming took 3 bases from V and 4 from J, leaving 7 bases between them. Germline V CDR1 and CDR2: SGHTA, FQGNSA. CDR3 protein: CASSFFGGNTIYF. As DNA, the CDR3 is TGTGCCAGCAGCTTCTTCGGAGGAAACACCATATATTTT.

The rearrangement uses TRBV20-1 and TRBJ2-1; 13 bases match TRBD2. The CDR3 has 14 residues. Germline V lookup: CDR1 DFQATT, CDR2 SNEGSKA (reference sequence). V shed 6 bases and J 8 bases; nucleotides not matched to a gene: 7. The CDR3 nucleotides are TGCAGTGCCAACGATGGACTAGCGGGGGATGAGCAGTTCTTC. This sequence encodes CSANDGLAGDEQFF.

This clonotype was seen more than once but under ten times. The V and J genes are TRBV9 and TRBJ2-3; possibly TRBD2 for D (6 bases). The V gene lost 0 bases and the J gene lost 0 bases, with 11 bases spanning the gap. The CDR3 totals 16 residues. Germline CDR1 reads SGDLS; CDR2 reads YYNGEE. As DNA, the CDR3 is TGTGCCAGCAGCGTAGGCGCAGGAGGGAGCACAGATACGCAGTATTTT. Protein product: CASSVGAGGSTDTQYF.

CDR3 protein: CASSLAQGGWTEAFF. In DNA, the CDR3 is TGCGCCAGCAGCTTGGCGCAGGGCGGTTGGACTGAAGCTTTCTTT. The chain joins TRBV5-1 to TRBJ1-1; TRBD1 might be the D (5 bases). Trimming took 0 bases from V and 5 from J, leaving 14 bases between them. Per the germline V gene, CDR1 is SGHRS and CDR2 is YFSETQ. The CDR3 is made up of 15 amino acids.

The chain joins TRBV12-3 or TRBV12-4 to TRBJ1-1; 7 bases map to TRBD1. This CDR3 is 15 amino acids long. Germline trimming cut 5 bases from V and 0 bases from J; bases unmatched to any gene: 6. CDR3 loop: CASSPAQGMNTEAFF. CDR3 coding DNA: TGTGCCAGCAGTCCCGCACAGGGGATGAACACTGAAGCTTTCTTT.

This chain links TRBV24-1 with TRBJ2-5, with D possibly TRBD2 on 5 matching bases. Trimming pared 7 bases from V and 2 bases from J, leaving 10 bases between. CDR1 is KGHDR and CDR2 is SFDVKD in the germline V gene. The CDR3 contains 13 residues. This CDR3 reads CATRAADQETQYF. The CDR3 region has the DNA TGTGCCACCAGGGCAGCGGATCAAGAGACCCAGTACTTC.

The chain has TRBV20-1 and TRBJ2-5, with TRBD1 identical over 8 bases. Germline V lookup: CDR1 DFQATT, CDR2 SNEGSKA (reference sequence). Unmatched junction bases numbered 5, after V lost 6 bases and J lost 5 bases. The CDR3 is 12 amino acids. This CDR3 is CSAPDRVETQYF. DNA of the CDR3: TGCAGTGCCCCGGACAGGGTGGAGACCCAGTACTTC.

This clonotype was recorded once. The V gene is TRBV4-3, the J gene TRBJ1-6; no clear D gene. CDR3 size: 17 residues. V was clipped by 1 base and J by 9 bases, with 19 bases between them. Germline V gene sequence: CDR1 LGHNA, CDR2 YSLEER. Here the CDR3 DNA reads TGCGCCAGCAGCCAAGGACCCGGTGGTCGGGGTAGTTCACCCCTCCACTTT. This translates into CASSQGPGGRGSSPLHF.

V and J are TRBV7-6 and TRBJ2-3; 10 nucleotides align to TRBD2. This CDR3 is 17 amino acids long. J gave up 3 bases and V 7 bases, and 13 bases lay outside the gene matches. The V gene's germline CDR1 is SGHVS and CDR2 FNYEAQ. The CDR3 coding sequence is TGTGCCAGCACCCTCGAACTAGCGGGATTGCTTACAGATACGCAGTATTTT. As protein: CASTLELAGLLTDTQYF.

The chain uses TRBV3-1 and TRBJ2-7, with 7 bases that match TRBD2. The CDR3 extends over 14 amino acids. CDR1 and CDR2 from the germline V gene are LGHDT and YNNKEL (reference sequence). The ends lost 1 base at V and 3 bases at J; junction bases unmatched: 3. The CDR3 DNA follows: TGTGCCAGCAGCCAAGTGGGGGGGATCTACGAGCAGTACTTC. Translated: CASSQVGGIYEQYF.

The chain links TRBV7-2 to TRBJ1-5, with 9 nucleotides matching TRBD1. CDR3 size: 16 residues. V dropped 0 bases and J dropped 5; count of bases not matched to a gene: 5. Germline CDR1 reads SGHTA; CDR2 reads FQGNSA. CDR3 bases: TGTGCCAGCAGCTTAGCGGACAGGGGAATCCATCAGCCCCAGCATTTT. Amino acids: CASSLADRGIHQPQHF.

This chain connects TRBV5-1 to TRBJ1-2; D unresolved. Germline CDR1 SGHRS, CDR2 YFSETQ. The CDR3 has 14 residues. Trimming took off 0 bases at V and 2 bases at J, with 8 bases between the two ends. The DNA of the CDR3 is TGCGCCAGCAGCTTGGACAGCGCCAACTATGGCTACACCTTC. It encodes CASSLDSANYGYTF.

The table lists this clonotype with a few counts. The chain is built from TRBV30 and TRBJ1-5; no reliable D call. CDR1 and CDR2 from the germline V gene are GTSNPN and SVGIG (reference sequence). Trimming left V 2 bases short and J 7 bases short, with 18 bases between. The CDR3 is 15 amino acids. The CDR3 nucleotides are TGTGCCTGGAGTTTGGACGGACGAACGATACAGCCCCAGCATTTT. It codes for CAWSLDGRTIQPQHF. The variable domain in full, with the rest retrieved from reference TRBV30 and TRBJ1-5, is SQTIHQWPATLVQPVGSPLSLECTVEGTSNPNLYWYRQAAGRGLQLLFYSVGIGQISSEVPQNLSASRPQDRQFILSSKKLLLSDSGFYLCAWSLDGRTIQPQHFGDGTRLSIL.

The chain carries TRBV20-1 and TRBJ2-1; D remains unclear. Trimming removed 3 bases at V and 7 bases at J, with 22 bases between. The V gene's germline CDR1 is DFQATT and CDR2 SNEGSKA (reference sequence). This CDR3 comprises 16 residues. CDR3 in amino acids: CSARSLQPLVGNEQFF. CDR3 sequence (DNA): TGCAGTGCTAGGTCGTTGCAGCCCCTCGTGGGAAATGAGCAGTTCTTC.

Regarding this clonotype: Germline and junction disagree at one end, which may indicate a read error. The chain employs TRBV10-3 and TRBJ2-5, with a weak D call TRBD1 (5 bases). Germline assignment: CDR1 ENHRY and CDR2 SYGVKD. This CDR3 spans 13 amino acids. CDR3 in DNA: TGTGCCATCAGAGACCCAGGGCAAGAGACCAAGTACTTC. It translates to CAIRDPGQETKYF.

This clonotype was seen ten or more times. The chain recombines TRBV18 with TRBJ2-1; D is possibly TRBD1 (5 bases). From germline, CDR1 is KGHSH and CDR2 LQKENI. V was clipped by 5 bases and J by 4 bases, with 15 bases between them. The CDR3 consists of 15 residues. CDR3 region: CASSEISGFYNEQFF. The CDR3 DNA reads as TGTGCCAGCTCAGAGATTTCAGGGTTTTACAATGAGCAGTTCTTC.

This clonotype was observed a few times. V and J are TRBV6-5 and TRBJ2-3; D unresolved. This CDR3 has 19 residues. V was clipped by 0 bases and J by 5 bases, with 24 bases between them. Germline V gene sequence: CDR1 MNHEY, CDR2 SVGAGI. Here the CDR3 DNA reads TGTGCCAGCAGTTACTCGGCGTTCTGGAGCCTCCCGGTCAGAGATACGCAGTATTTT. As protein: CASSYSAFWSLPVRDTQYF.

The chain joins TRBV9 to TRBJ2-1; 15 nucleotides agree with TRBD2. Germline loops: CDR1 SGDLS, CDR2 YYNGEE. The CDR3 extends over 18 amino acids. The trim removed 0 bases at V and 9 bases at J, leaving 10 bases unmatched. The CDR3 DNA reads as TGTGCCAGCAGCGTAGCTCCTGGACTAGCGGGAGGGGTATTTGAGCAGTTCTTC. It specifies CASSVAPGLAGGVFEQFF.

This sequence joins TRBV30 and TRBJ1-5; tentatively, D is TRBD1 (5 bases). The CDR3 runs 14 residues. The ends were cut back, 0 bases at V and 3 bases at J, with 9 bases in the middle. Germline-derived CDR1 and CDR2 are GTSNPN and SVGIG (reference sequence). The CDR3: CAWSVDSNNQPQHF. CDR3 DNA sequence: TGTGCCTGGAGTGTCGACAGTAACAATCAGCCCCAGCATTTT.

V and J are TRBV3-1 and TRBJ2-1; 14 bases fit TRBD2. This CDR3 contains 17 residues. V lost 6 bases and J lost 7; bases outside the gene matches: 11. The V gene's germline CDR1 is LGHDT and CDR2 YNNKEL (reference sequence). CDR3 sequence: CASRRTSGGPRRNEQFF. The CDR3 bases are TGTGCCAGCAGGAGGACTAGCGGGGGGCCCCGGCGGAATGAGCAGTTCTTC.

In this sample, this clonotype turned up a few times. V usage is TRBV4-3 and J usage is TRBJ2-7; 14 nucleotides agree with TRBD2. V was clipped by 3 bases and J by 0 bases; unmatched bases: 4. This CDR3 has 17 residues. Germline lookup yields CDR1 LGHNA and CDR2 YSLEER. The CDR3 region has the DNA TGCGCCAGCAGCCATGAGACTAGCGGGAGGGACTCCTACGAGCAGTACTTC. It translates to CASSHETSGRDSYEQYF.

This clonotype showed up many times. J is TRBJ2-5 and V is TRBV24-1, with a possible D match to TRBD1 (7 bases). The CDR3 covers 13 residues. CDR1 KGHDR and CDR2 SFDVKD come from the germline V gene. The V end lost 9 bases, the J end lost 3 bases, and 13 bases lay between the germline ends. The CDR3 bases are TGTGCCACCGGAGGGACAGAAAAAGAGACCCAGTACTTC. Translated: CATGGTEKETQYF.

The chain links TRBV19 to TRBJ2-6; D gene unclear. The CDR3 is made up of 15 amino acids. The V and J ends lost 2 bases and 3 bases respectively, with 8 bases between them. The germline V gene has CDR1 LNHDA and CDR2 SQIVND (reference sequence). The DNA for the CDR3 is TGTGCCAGTAGTATACAGGAGTATGGGGCCAACGTCCTGACTTTC. Protein: CASSIQEYGANVLTF.

The chain is built from TRBV5-1 and TRBJ1-1; perhaps TRBD1 as D (6 bases). The CDR3 is 14 amino acids. V was trimmed by 1 base and J by 2 bases, leaving 9 bases between them. Germline loops: CDR1 SGHRS, CDR2 YFSETQ. The CDR3 sequence: CASSLRQANTEAFF. Written as DNA, the CDR3 is TGCGCCAGCAGCTTGAGACAGGCTAACACTGAAGCTTTCTTT.

This clonotype was detected a few times. The chain links TRBV10-3 to TRBJ1-4; weak D call: TRBD1 (6 bases). Trimming removed 3 bases at V and 6 bases at J, with 11 bases between. This CDR3 contains 14 residues. Germline lookup yields CDR1 ENHRY and CDR2 SYGVKD. CDR3 sequence (DNA): TGTGCCATCAGTGAACCAGGGGTAGATGAAAAACTGTTTTTT. Its protein product is CAISEPGVDEKLFF.

This clonotype has at least ten counts. The V gene is TRBV12-3 or TRBV12-4, the J gene TRBJ2-4, with 14 nucleotides matching TRBD2. The CDR3 sequence is 19 residues long. Trimming removed 6 bases from V and 0 bases from J; junction bases left unmatched: 10. This chain's CDR3 is CASSLGLAGGRLAKNIQYF. The CDR3, as DNA: TGTGCCAGCAGCCTTGGACTAGCGGGAGGCAGACTAGCCAAAAACATTCAGTACTTC.

V usage is TRBV7-3 and J usage is TRBJ1-2, with unresolved D. CDR1 and CDR2 from the germline V gene are SGHTA and FQGTGA. The germline V and J ends were trimmed by 1 base and 8 bases, with 8 bases remaining between them. The length of the CDR3 is 12 residues. The CDR3 sequence: CASSLSGEGYTF. The CDR3 DNA is TGTGCCAGCAGCTTAAGCGGGGAGGGCTACACCTTC.

This chain links TRBV24-1 with TRBJ2-3; 8 nucleotides agree with TRBD2. Losses at the gene ends were 6 bases for V and 2 bases for J; bases not matched to a gene: 9. The CDR3 covers 16 residues. Germline V gene sequence: CDR1 KGHDR, CDR2 SFDVKD. The CDR3 protein is CATSQTSGLITDTQYF. In DNA, the CDR3 is TGTGCCACCAGTCAAACTAGCGGACTTATCACAGATACGCAGTATTTT.